The 30 T cell receptor beta chains listed next were all sequenced from one sample in a study of T-cell reconstitution after alpha-beta-depleted transplantation in children. During its preparation, the TCRbeta library received unique molecular identifiers. TCRdb re-called the PCR reads with MiXCR, one entry per CDR3 protein. The table lists just under 250,000 distinct CDR3 sequences, roughly 26% of them singletons. The sequencing here drew on PBMCs, taken before TCRalphabeta/CD19-depleted stem cell transplant. All receptors derive from a girl aged 2 to 10 with Fanconi anemia, due to receive a stem cell transplant.

This clonotype was observed at least ten times. The chain uses TRBV29-1 and TRBJ2-7, with 7 bases that match TRBD2. The CDR3 sequence is 15 residues long. The V gene's germline CDR1 is SQVTM and CDR2 ANQGSEA. Losses at the gene ends were 2 bases for V and 2 bases for J; bases not matched to a gene: 9. CDR3 bases: TGCAGCGTTGAATACTTTGCGGGAGATACCTACGAGCAGTACTTC. Amino acid sequence: CSVEYFAGDTYEQYF.

This clonotype was seen many times. This chain connects TRBV4-1 to TRBJ2-1; D is ambiguous. This CDR3 has 12 residues. Germline-derived CDR1 and CDR2 are MGHRA and YSYEKL. Trimming stripped 1 base from V and 6 bases from J, with 4 bases between. CDR3 sequence: CASSQAGNEQFF. CDR3 coding DNA: TGCGCCAGCAGCCAAGCAGGCAATGAGCAGTTCTTC.

CDR3 residues: CASSKRLPDTQYF. CDR3 DNA: TGTGCCAGCAGTAAACGATTGCCAGATACGCAGTATTTT. This chain connects TRBV25-1 to TRBJ2-3, with D unclear. CDR1 and CDR2 (germline): MGHDK, SYGVNS. CDR3 length equals 13 residues. The V end lost 5 bases, the J end lost 4 bases, and 10 bases lay between the germline ends.

This clonotype was seen many times. This chain links TRBV10-3 with TRBJ2-3, with 8 bases lining up with TRBD2. Germline V lookup: CDR1 ENHRY, CDR2 SYGVKD. This CDR3 is 14 amino acids long. V lost 6 bases and J lost 1; bases outside the gene matches: 3. CDR3 in amino acids: CAISSGGGTDTQYF. The CDR3 nucleotides read TGTGCCATCAGCAGCGGGGGAGGCACAGATACGCAGTATTTT.

This clonotype was seen many times. The CDR3 is CASSLAGTGGYEQYF. The CDR3 coding sequence is TGTGCCAGCAGCTTAGCGGGGACAGGGGGCTACGAGCAGTACTTC. V usage is TRBV7-2 and J usage is TRBJ2-7; TRBD1 matches at 11 bases. Germline V gene data show CDR1 as SGHTA and CDR2 as FQGNSA. CDR3 length equals 15 residues. V shed 0 bases, J shed 3 bases, and the junction held 1 base outside the gene matches. The full variable domain, rest sourced from reference TRBV7-2 and TRBJ2-7, is GAGVSQSPSNKVTEKGKDVELRCDPISGHTALYWYRQSLGQGLEFLIYFQGNSAPDKSGLPSDRFSAERTGGSVSTLTIQRTQQEDSAVYLCASSLAGTGGYEQYFGPGTRLTVT.

The J gene is TRBJ2-5, the V gene TRBV5-1; 11 nucleotides agree with TRBD2. The CDR3 sequence is 16 residues long. V shed 2 bases and J 2 bases; nucleotides not matched to a gene: 5. The V gene's germline CDR1 is SGHRS and CDR2 YFSETQ. The CDR3 DNA is TGCGCCAGCAGCTTATCGGGACTAGCGGTACAAGAGACCCAGTACTTC. As protein: CASSLSGLAVQETQYF.

The rearrangement links TRBV7-6 to TRBJ2-1; TRBD2 matches at 10 bases. Germline lookup yields CDR1 SGHVS and CDR2 FNYEAQ. V lost 3 bases and J lost 4; bases outside the gene matches: 12. This CDR3 spans 18 amino acids. Here the CDR3 reads CASSFYRGRTSGYNEQFF. The CDR3 DNA sequence: TGTGCCAGCAGCTTTTATCGCGGCCGGACTAGCGGATACAATGAGCAGTTCTTC.

This chain uses TRBV24-1 with TRBJ2-7, with D possibly being TRBD1 (6 bases). CDR1 KGHDR and CDR2 SFDVKD come from the germline V gene. This CDR3 has 13 residues. V dropped 3 bases and J dropped 1 base, with 6 bases sitting between them. In nucleotides, the CDR3 is TGTGCCACCAGTGATGGACAGTCCTACGAGCAGTACTTC. Its protein is CATSDGQSYEQYF.

This clonotype was recorded many times. V is TRBV27 and J is TRBJ2-5; 9 bases agree with TRBD1. J lost 2 bases, V lost 5 bases, and 6 bases had no gene match. CDR1 and CDR2 (germline): MNHEY, SMNVEV (reference sequence). The CDR3 is 15 residues long. CDR3 nucleotides: TGTGCCAGCAGTGCCGGGACAGGGCTTCAAGAGACCCAGTACTTC. Residues: CASSAGTGLQETQYF.

This clonotype was seen repeatedly, ten times or more. The CDR3 spells CASSPFQGSSYEQYF. The DNA for the CDR3 is TGTGCCAGCAGTCCCTTCCAGGGGAGCTCCTACGAGCAGTACTTC. The gene calls are TRBV12-3 or TRBV12-4 and TRBJ2-7, with D perhaps matching TRBD1 (6 bases). The CDR3 extends over 15 amino acids. Trimming left V 5 bases short and J 0 bases short, with 14 bases between.

This clonotype was recorded at least ten times. This sequence joins TRBV20-1 and TRBJ2-2; D could derive from TRBD1 or TRBD2 (5 bases each). Germline values: CDR1 DFQATT, CDR2 SNEGSKA (reference sequence). This CDR3 spans 13 amino acids. CDR3 in amino acids: CSWMMGDTGELFF. The CDR3 coding sequence is TGCAGCTGGATGATGGGGGACACCGGGGAGCTGTTTTTT.

This chain connects TRBV29-1 to TRBJ2-3, with 15 positions matching TRBD2. J lost 3 bases, V lost 0 bases, and 1 base had no gene match. Looked up from germline, CDR1 is SQVTM and CDR2 is ANQGSEA. The CDR3 extends over 16 amino acids. The CDR3 DNA sequence: TGCAGCGTTGAAGAGGGACTAGCGGGAGGAACAGATACGCAGTATTTT. Protein: CSVEEGLAGGTDTQYF.

This clonotype was seen ten or more times. The V and J genes are TRBV30 and TRBJ1-6; 12 bases map to TRBD1. The CDR3 runs to 17 residues. Germline V gives CDR1 GTSNPN, CDR2 SVGIG (reference sequence). V was pared by 4 bases and J by 3 bases, with 7 bases of the junction left unmatched. The CDR3 loop reads CAWTAGTGGFYNSPLHF. The DNA for the CDR3 is TGTGCCTGGACCGCCGGGACAGGGGGCTTCTATAATTCACCCCTCCACTTT.

V usage is TRBV10-3 and J usage is TRBJ2-7, with D unresolved. Germline V lookup: CDR1 ENHRY, CDR2 SYGVKD. V was pared by 6 bases and J by 1 base, with 7 bases between. The CDR3 runs 12 residues. The CDR3 sequence: CAIRSGSYEQYF. CDR3 in DNA: TGTGCCATCAGGTCAGGTTCCTACGAGCAGTACTTC.

The chain uses TRBV20-1 and TRBJ2-7; the D gene is possibly TRBD2 (6 bases). The CDR3 sequence is 14 residues long. Germline CDR1 and CDR2: DFQATT and SNEGSKA (reference sequence). Trimming took off 5 bases at V and 2 bases at J, with 16 bases between the two ends. The CDR3 here is CSAAWERATYEQYF. The CDR3 DNA is TGCAGTGCTGCTTGGGAGCGGGCAACCTACGAGCAGTACTTC.

This clonotype has at least ten counts. This chain connects TRBV10-3 to TRBJ2-1, with 9 bases lining up with TRBD2. The CDR3 runs 16 residues. Germline V lookup: CDR1 ENHRY, CDR2 SYGVKD. With V trimmed by 2 bases and J by 6 bases, 8 bases remained unmatched. The CDR3 nucleotides read TGTGCCATCAGTGAGCCAACTAGCGGGTCGGGCAATGAGCAGTTCTTC. Residues: CAISEPTSGSGNEQFF.

The V gene is TRBV6-4, the J gene TRBJ2-1; 8 nucleotides match TRBD2. The CDR3 totals 17 residues. Germline trimming cut 5 bases from V and 0 bases from J; bases unmatched to any gene: 9. In germline, CDR1 is MRHNA, CDR2 SNTAGT. The CDR3 protein is CASSPSPSGSSYNEQFF. In DNA form, the CDR3 reads TGTGCCAGCAGTCCCTCGCCCAGCGGGAGCTCCTACAATGAGCAGTTCTTC.

This clonotype was observed a handful of times. Here the CDR3 reads CSVPGQPNEKLFF. CDR3 sequence (DNA): TGCAGCGTTCCGGGACAGCCTAATGAAAAACTGTTTTTT. This rearrangement joins TRBV29-1 to TRBJ1-4, with 7 bases aligning to TRBD1. Trimming removed 5 bases from V and 3 bases from J; junction bases left unmatched: 3. This CDR3 has 13 residues. Germline CDR1 reads SQVTM; CDR2 reads ANQGSEA.

J is TRBJ2-4 and V is TRBV7-2; D might be TRBD1 or TRBD2, each matching 6 bases. Germline CDR1 reads SGHTA; CDR2 reads FQGNSA. With 4 bases removed from V and 9 bases from J, the gap between germline ends came to 19 bases. The CDR3 loop spans 15 amino acids. CDR3 bases: TGTGCCAGCAGCTACCTTCTGGGGGGCACAGGCATTCAGTACTTC. Translation gives CASSYLLGGTGIQYF.

This clonotype was counted only a few times. The gene calls are TRBV20-1 and TRBJ2-3; the D gene is possibly TRBD1 (5 bases). In germline, CDR1 is DFQATT, CDR2 SNEGSKA (reference sequence). The V end lost 2 bases, the J end lost 1 base, and 10 bases lay between the germline ends. The CDR3 is 14 amino acids. CDR3 DNA: TGCAGTGCTAGATACCCACAGGGCACAGATACGCAGTATTTT. As protein: CSARYPQGTDTQYF.

The chain links TRBV6-2 or TRBV6-3 to TRBJ2-1; 11 bases are shared with TRBD2. Germline V lookup: CDR1 MNHEY, CDR2 SVGEGT. Losses at the gene ends were 0 bases for V and 3 bases for J; bases not matched to a gene: 1. The CDR3 extends over 16 amino acids. CDR3 region: CASSYSGTSGYNEQFF. As DNA, the CDR3 is TGTGCCAGCAGTTACTCGGGGACTAGCGGCTACAATGAGCAGTTCTTC.

In this sample, this clonotype turned up a few times. The CDR3 DNA reads TGTGCCAGCAGCTTTTTACTAGCTACCAATGAGCAGTTCTTC. Amino acid sequence: CASSFLLATNEQFF. V gene TRBV7-2 combines with J gene TRBJ2-1; tentative D call: TRBD2 (6 bases). CDR3 length: 14 amino acids. CDR1 SGHTA and CDR2 FQGNSA come from the germline V gene. V was cut by 3 bases and J by 6 bases, with 12 bases left in between.

As regards this clonotype: Just one base apart from a much larger clone, this may be a read error. V and J are TRBV21-1 and TRBJ2-5; TRBD2 is the table's D call and was not checked against the DNA. TRBV21-1 is listed as a pseudogene. The CDR3 length is 13 residues. CDR3 protein: CASSKLAGQTQYF. CDR3 nucleotides: TGTGCCAGCAGCAAACTAGCGGGACAGACCCAGTACTTC.

The chain combines TRBV11-1 with TRBJ2-2; 8 bases align to TRBD1. The CDR3 has 15 residues. Germline lookup yields CDR1 SGHAT and CDR2 FQDESV (reference sequence). V gave up 5 bases and J gave up 3 bases; unmatched junction bases: 5. The CDR3 sequence: CASSHRQGHTGELFF. The DNA for the CDR3 is TGTGCCAGCAGCCATAGACAGGGGCACACCGGGGAGCTGTTTTTT.

This clonotype was recorded at least ten times. This chain links TRBV21-1 with TRBJ2-4; the D segment call TRBD1 is taken from the table without a DNA check. TRBV21-1 is termed a pseudogene. The CDR3 is made up of 19 amino acids. CDR3 bases: TGTGCCAGCAGCAGATGGGGGGCAGCCCGGATCCAGGCTAAAAACATTCAGTACTTC. The encoded protein is CASSRWGAARIQAKNIQYF.

The sample holds many counts of this clonotype. The J gene is TRBJ2-3, the V gene TRBV12-3 or TRBV12-4; the match to TRBD2 covers 13 bases. The CDR3 loop spans 15 amino acids. The ends lost 4 bases at V and 5 bases at J; junction bases unmatched: 3. The DNA for the CDR3 is TGTGCCAGCAGTTCACTAGCGGGAGGGCAAGATACGCAGTATTTT. Protein product: CASSSLAGGQDTQYF.

The rearrangement joins TRBV29-1 to TRBJ2-7, with a possible D match to TRBD1 (5 bases). Germline V gene lookup returns CDR1 SQVTM and CDR2 ANQGSEA. This CDR3 has 12 amino acids. V was clipped by 4 bases and J by 3 bases, with 10 bases between them. Here the CDR3 reads CSVVWQGYEQYF. CDR3 DNA: TGCAGCGTTGTTTGGCAGGGCTACGAGCAGTACTTC.

This clonotype was detected only a few times. This chain links TRBV7-8 with TRBJ2-1; D is undetermined. V was cut by 3 bases and J by 1 base, with 10 bases left in between. From germline, CDR1 is SGHVS and CDR2 FQNEAQ. The CDR3 length is 15 residues. The CDR3 bases are TGTGCCAGCAGCTTTGGTACTCCTTCCTACAATGAGCAGTTCTTC. This gives the protein CASSFGTPSYNEQFF.

This clonotype has a single count. V and J are TRBV5-1 and TRBJ2-2; no definite D call. The germline gives CDR1 SGHRS, CDR2 YFSETQ. The CDR3 is 14 amino acids. Trimming took off 0 bases at V and 3 bases at J, with 6 bases between the two ends. The CDR3 loop reads CASSLGRDTGELFF. In DNA form, the CDR3 reads TGCGCCAGCAGCTTGGGTCGGGACACCGGGGAGCTGTTTTTT.

The V gene is TRBV20-1, the J gene TRBJ2-1; maybe TRBD1 (6 bases). With 4 bases removed from V and 8 bases from J, the gap between germline ends came to 21 bases. Germline lookup yields CDR1 DFQATT and CDR2 SNEGSKA (reference sequence). This CDR3 spans 15 amino acids. CDR3 sequence (DNA): TGCAGTGCTAAGGGCCCCTCCTTAACAGGGTATGAGCAGTTCTTC. Translating it yields CSAKGPSLTGYEQFF.